This paragraph covers one T cell receptor beta chain sequence. The data were obtained in a study of beta chain features in type 1 diabetes. Study information: Analysis included roughly 100 million sorted cells drawn from all samples.

Of the isolated RNA, all was reverse transcribed, and so the sequenced material was expressed TCRB transcripts. The protocol was immunoSEQ multiplex PCR, while the TCRdb copy is restricted to in-frame clones and leaves out a portion. Counted here are 200,000 to 300,000 clones, 68% occurring once; the ten biggest clones make up 0.053%. This receptor was obtained from a man aged 25-45 years in good health. Material: naive CD4+ T cells from blood.

CDR3 protein: CASSHGQGNNEQFF. Here the CDR3 DNA reads TGCGCCAGCAGCCACGGACAGGGCAACAATGAGCAGTTCTTC. The chain couples TRBV4-3 to TRBJ2-1, with 8 bases aligning to TRBD1. The CDR3 spans 14 residues. The germline gives CDR1 LGHNA, CDR2 YSLEER. The J segment lost 5 bases and the V segment lost 3 bases, leaving 3 bases of the junction unmatched.